The sequence of this T cell receptor (beta chain) was determined in a study of blood T cells in healthy people across ages. Sample-barcoded 5' priming and a J-beta primer mix drove a second PCR of roughly 6 to 12 cycles. TCRdb redid the calling of the 5' RACE reads with MiXCR, one entry per CDR3 protein. The sample carries about 1.4 million distinct CDR3 sequences, approximately 59% recorded once. Germline V gene sequence: CDR1 DFQATT, CDR2 SNEGSKA (reference sequence). V was shortened by 7 bases and J by 3 bases, with 5 bases between the two germline ends. The CDR3 loop spans 10 amino acids. Study findings and constraints: No conclusive comparison of naive versus antigen-experienced cells was possible with unsorted PBMCs. Percentage of naive T cells showed a strong correlation with TCR beta diversity. There was no known CMV status for donors, so expanded clonotype changes were possibly confounded. Measured against age, TCR beta diversity per million T cells decreased in a roughly linear manner.

With respect to this clonotype: Its target is unknown.

The rearrangement joins TRBV20-1 to TRBJ2-3; D gene uncertain. The sequencing sample was made of blood. This receptor was taken from a man aged 18 to 29 in good health. CDR3 in amino acids: CSGATDTQYF. Written as DNA, the CDR3 is TGCAGTGGGGCGACAGATACGCAGTATTTT.